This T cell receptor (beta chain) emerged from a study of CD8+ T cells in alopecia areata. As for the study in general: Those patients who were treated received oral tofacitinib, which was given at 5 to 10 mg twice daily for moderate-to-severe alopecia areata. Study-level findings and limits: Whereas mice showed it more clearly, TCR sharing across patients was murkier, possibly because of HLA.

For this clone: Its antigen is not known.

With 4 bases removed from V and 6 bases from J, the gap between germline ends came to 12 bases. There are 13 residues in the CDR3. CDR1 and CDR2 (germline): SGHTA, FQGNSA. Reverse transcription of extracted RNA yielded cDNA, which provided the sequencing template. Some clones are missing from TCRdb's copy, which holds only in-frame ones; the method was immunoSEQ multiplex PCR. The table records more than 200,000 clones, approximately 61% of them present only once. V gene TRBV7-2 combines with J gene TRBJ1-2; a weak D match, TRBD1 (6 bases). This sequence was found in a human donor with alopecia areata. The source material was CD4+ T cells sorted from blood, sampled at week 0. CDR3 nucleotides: TGTGCCAGCAGCTCGGGACACCCCGATGGCTACACCTTC. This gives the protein CASSSGHPDGYTF.